A selection of T cell receptor beta chains follows, all from one sample in a study of Tregs in tolerant kidney transplant recipients. Here immunoSEQ multiplex PCR was the method, and the copy in TCRdb shows in-frame clones only, minus some. The sample lists around 78,000 clones; under 95% were seen once. This specimen consisted of Tregs from blood, obtained before the transplant. Source of these receptors: a human donor who received a combined kidney and bone marrow transplant. The CDR3 runs from the conserved cysteine through the conserved F or W. Fields, in order: clone size, V gene, D gene, J gene, CDR3 protein, CDR3 DNA. A D gene is named only where the DNA matches it firmly. The size of a clone is reported for some rows only, either as once, few or many, or as a class for expanded clones.

>-|TRBV18|TRBD1|TRBJ1-4
CASSTDRDRGEKLFF
TGTGCCAGCTCTACTGACAGGGACCGGGGTGAAAAACTGTTTTTT
>-|TRBV7-8|TRBD1|TRBJ2-7
CASSWDRGIDEQYF
TGTGCCAGCAGCTGGGACAGGGGCATCGACGAGCAGTACTTC
>-|TRBV7-9|-|TRBJ2-3
CASSLTLSLQRMRTDTQYF
TGTGCCAGCAGCCTCACCCTTAGCTTACAGAGGATGAGGACAGATACGCAGTATTTT
>once|TRBV7-8|-|TRBJ2-5
CASSQGTQRQETQYF
TGTGCCAGCAGCCAAGGGACACAACGCCAAGAGACCCAGTACTTC
>-|TRBV6-1|TRBD2|TRBJ2-3
CASRGHSGRTDTQYF
TGTGCCAGCAGGGGACATAGCGGGAGGACAGATACGCAGTATTTT
>-|TRBV7-6|-|TRBJ2-1
CASSLGSVNEQFF
TGTGCCAGCAGCTTAGGAAGTGTCAATGAGCAGTTCTTC
>-|TRBV7-3|TRBD2|TRBJ2-7
CASSPRLAGVQEQYF
TGTGCCAGCAGCCCCCGACTAGCGGGAGTACAAGAGCAGTACTTC
>-|TRBV19|TRBD2|TRBJ2-1
CASTPTGLAGSNEQFF
TGTGCCAGTACCCCCACGGGACTAGCGGGAAGCAATGAGCAGTTCTTC
>-|TRBV2|TRBD1|TRBJ2-1
CASSPRTGGYNEQFF
TGTGCCAGCAGTCCCCGGACAGGGGGGTACAATGAGCAGTTCTTC
>-|TRBV5-1|-|TRBJ2-7
CASSFPPGYEQYF
TGCGCCAGCAGCTTTCCCCCCGGGTACGAGCAGTACTTC
>-|TRBV19|TRBD1|TRBJ1-5
CASSMGVTGGQPQHF
TGTGCCAGTAGTATGGGAGTAACAGGGGGTCAGCCCCAGCATTTT
>-|TRBV4-1|-|TRBJ2-5
CASRHTGTLSWETQYF
TGCGCCAGCAGGCATACCGGGACTCTGAGTTGGGAGACCCAGTACTTC
>-|TRBV6-1|-|TRBJ2-7
CASSESGGVTYEQYF
TGTGCCAGCAGTGAATCCGGGGGTGTAACCTACGAGCAGTACTTC
>once|TRBV4-2|-|TRBJ1-1
CASSQGHSAGNTEAFF
TGTGCCAGCAGCCAAGGACATTCGGCAGGCAACACTGAAGCTTTCTTT
>-|TRBV5-1|TRBD2|TRBJ2-7
CASSLDGLEDEQYF
TGCGCCAGCAGCTTGGACGGACTAGAGGACGAGCAGTACTTC
>-|TRBV7-3|TRBD2|TRBJ2-3
CASSQGGGRGLDTQYF
TGTGCCAGCAGCCAGGGCGGGGGGCGTGGACTCGATACGCAGTATTTT
>-|TRBV5-8|-|TRBJ2-7
CASSLVRGGEQYF
TGTGCCAGCAGCTTGGTACGGGGTGGCGAGCAGTACTTC
>-|TRBV7-7|-|TRBJ2-2
CASSLLEPGTGELFF
TGTGCTAGCAGCTTACTCGAACCGGGCACCGGGGAGCTGTTTTTT
>once|TRBV28|-|TRBJ1-1
CASSLIGSGTEAFF
TGTGCCAGCAGTTTAATTGGGTCGGGCACTGAAGCTTTCTTT
>-|TRBV2|TRBD1|TRBJ1-3
CASSGDRGATGNTIYF
TGTGCCAGCAGCGGGGACAGGGGGGCGACTGGAAACACCATATATTTT
>few|TRBV10-1|-|TRBJ2-3
CASRFVGGCTDTQYF
TGCGCCAGCCGCTTTGTGGGAGGCTGCACAGATACGCAGTATTTT
>-|TRBV28|TRBD1|TRBJ1-5
CASSWGQGRYQPQHF
TGTGCCAGCAGTTGGGGACAGGGGAGGTATCAGCCCCAGCATTTT
>-|TRBV28|-|TRBJ2-1
CASSLGGRVNEQFF
TGTGCCAGCAGTTTGGGGGGAAGAGTTAATGAGCAGTTCTTC
>-|TRBV2|-|TRBJ1-1
CASSEGRTEAFF
TGTGCCAGCTCAGAGGGGCGCACTGAAGCTTTCTTT
>-|TRBV9|TRBD2|TRBJ2-1
CASSVGSAGVDNEQFF
TGTGCCAGCAGCGTAGGGTCAGCGGGAGTCGACAATGAGCAGTTCTTC
>-|TRBV27|-|TRBJ2-2
CASSVLQGRTNTGELFF
TGTGCCAGCAGTGTGCTACAGGGACGAACGAACACCGGGGAGCTGTTTTTT